This T cell receptor beta chain was observed in a study of blood T cell repertoires in COVID-19. Profiling relied on immunoSEQ multiplex PCR, and the TCRdb table lists in-frame clones only, not all of them. The sample has 150,000 to 250,000 clones; about nine tenths are singletons. V lost 4 bases to trimming and J lost 7 bases; unmatched junction nucleotides: 16. The CDR3 is 17 amino acids. Germline CDR1 is LGHDT and CDR2 is YNNKEL (reference sequence). Input material: PBMCs or T cells enriched from blood (not recorded which). This TCR derives from a woman in her twenties or thirties who had recovered from COVID-19. V and J are TRBV3-1 (or the pseudogene TRBV3-2) and TRBJ2-1; TRBD2 aligns across 7 bases. As DNA, the CDR3 is TGTGCCAGCAGCCTTCAAACGGGGCTAGCGGATGTGAATGAGCAGTTCTTC. This translates into CASSLQTGLADVNEQFF.